This T cell receptor (beta chain) was sequenced during a study of T cells in localized non-small cell lung cancer. The repertoire was sequenced with immunoSEQ multiplex PCR; TCRdb's copy has only in-frame clones and lacks some. Of 65,000 to 95,000 clones listed, 80% are singletons. This clone was counted a few times. Its specificity is unknown. Study-wide findings and caveats: Longer overall survival was associated with a higher density of T cells in the blood. Turning up in adjacent lung were a median roughly 59 of the top 100 tumor clones. Maximal T cell clonality occurred in uninvolved adjacent lung, with tumor ranking below it.

This CDR3 has 14 residues. V shed 6 bases and J shed 0 bases, with 12 bases lying between them. Germline CDR1 is MDHEN and CDR2 is SYDVKM. This sequence was found in a man between 35 and 75 years old with stage II squamous cell lung carcinoma. This sequence joins TRBV28 and TRBJ2-7; D not certain. The source was PBMCs, collected before any cancer treatment. This CDR3 reads CASSTLRASYEQYF. Here the CDR3 DNA reads TGTGCCAGCAGCACCTTAAGGGCCTCCTACGAGCAGTACTTC. Using reference TRBV28 and TRBJ2-7 for the parts outside the CDR3, the full variable domain is DVKVTQSSRYLVKRTGEKVFLECVQDMDHENMFWYRQDPGLGLRLIYFSYDVKMKEKGDIPEGYSVSREKKERFSLILESASTNQTSMYLCASSTLRASYEQYFGPGTRLTVT.